The 29 T cell receptor beta chains below all came from one sample that was sequenced in a study of blood T cell repertoires in COVID-19. The method was immunoSEQ multiplex PCR; TCRdb's version includes in-frame clones alone and lacks a portion of them. The profile shows about 130,000 clones, approximately 81% of them singletons. Sequenced input: peripheral blood. These receptors originate from a man aged 55 to 70 with acute or convalescent COVID-19.

The chain employs TRBV3-1 (or the pseudogene TRBV3-2) and TRBJ1-1; D unclear. Germline CDR1 is LGHDT and CDR2 is YNNKEL (reference sequence). V gave up 3 bases and J gave up 0 bases, with 17 bases separating them. This CDR3 is 17 amino acids long. The CDR3 region is CASSQEPAAGMNTEAFF. The CDR3 DNA follows: TGTGCCAGCAGCCAGGAACCGGCAGCGGGTATGAACACTGAAGCTTTCTTT.

CDR3 region: CSAAGERKNIQYF. As DNA, the CDR3 is TGCAGCGCTGCTGGGGAGAGGAAAAACATTCAGTACTTC. V usage is TRBV29-1 and J usage is TRBJ2-4, with TRBD2 as a possible D gene (5 bases). Germline values: CDR1 SQVTM, CDR2 ANQGSEA. The CDR3 sequence is 13 residues long. The V end was cut by 7 bases, the J end by 4 bases, with 14 bases between.

The gene calls are TRBV3-1 (or the pseudogene TRBV3-2) and TRBJ1-2; TRBD1 matches 8 bases. The junction had 4 bases not matched to a gene; V was cut back by 0 bases and J by 7 bases. This CDR3 is 14 amino acids long. The germline V gene encodes CDR1 LGHDT and CDR2 YNNKEL (reference sequence). This CDR3 reads CASSQDRGPSGYTF. The DNA of the CDR3 is TGTGCCAGCAGCCAAGACAGGGGGCCGAGTGGCTACACCTTC.

The V gene is TRBV19, the J gene TRBJ1-5, with D unclear. The CDR3 sequence is 16 residues long. CDR1 LNHDA and CDR2 SQIVND come from the germline V gene (reference sequence). Trimming stripped 4 bases from V and 3 bases from J, with 16 bases between. The CDR3 coding sequence is TGTGCCAGTAGTAAAAATCCGGGATTGATCAATCAGCCCCAGCATTTT. It codes for CASSKNPGLINQPQHF.

The CDR3: CASSIDRGGADSPLHF. The CDR3 DNA follows: TGTGCCAGTAGTATCGACCGAGGAGGTGCGGATTCACCCCTCCACTTT. The chain uses TRBV19 and TRBJ1-6, with D unclear. This CDR3 comprises 16 residues. Germline CDR1 and CDR2: LNHDA and SQIVND (reference sequence). V lost 3 bases and J lost 8, with 17 bases in between.

Here the CDR3 reads CASSITGGFYGYTF. DNA of the CDR3: TGTGCCAGTAGTATAACAGGGGGCTTCTATGGCTACACCTTC. V and J are TRBV19 and TRBJ1-2, with 9 nucleotides matching TRBD1. The V gene end was trimmed by 2 bases and the J gene end by 4 bases; junction bases not matched to a gene: 2. This CDR3 region has 14 residues. Germline loops: CDR1 LNHDA, CDR2 SQIVND (reference sequence).

The chain carries TRBV5-5 and TRBJ2-7; 8 nucleotides agree with TRBD1. The CDR3 spans 14 residues. Germline values: CDR1 SGHKS, CDR2 YYEKEE (reference sequence). Losses at the gene ends were 3 bases for V and 4 bases for J; bases not matched to a gene: 6. Here the CDR3 reads CASSWAGGNYEQYF. In DNA form, the CDR3 reads TGTGCCAGCAGCTGGGCAGGGGGCAATTACGAGCAGTACTTC.

This sequence joins TRBV3-1 (or the pseudogene TRBV3-2) and TRBJ1-1; a weak D match, TRBD1 (5 bases). CDR3 length equals 13 residues. V was cut by 5 bases and J by 6 bases, with 13 bases left in between. Germline V gives CDR1 LGHDT, CDR2 YNNKEL (reference sequence). Written as DNA, the CDR3 is TGTGCCAGCAGCACAAGGTCGACAGCTGAAGCTTTCTTT. Protein sequence: CASSTRSTAEAFF.

The chain is built from TRBV18 and TRBJ1-1; the D gene is possibly TRBD1 (6 bases). The CDR3 spans 13 residues. Trimming removed 7 bases from V and 1 base from J, with 10 bases in between. Germline V CDR1 and CDR2: KGHSH, LQKENI. DNA of the CDR3: TGTGCCAGCTTACAGGGCCGGAACACTGAAGCTTTCTTT. Residues: CASLQGRNTEAFF.

This chain joins TRBV25-1 and TRBJ1-2; the D is unclear. The germline CDR1 and CDR2 sequences are MGHDK and SYGVNS. The CDR3 is made up of 15 amino acids. Trimming took 4 bases from V and 7 from J, leaving 19 bases between them. Here the CDR3 reads CASSGAGRASSGYTF. The CDR3 bases are TGTGCCAGCAGTGGGGCAGGCCGAGCCTCCTCTGGCTACACCTTC.

The gene calls are TRBV6-5 and TRBJ2-2; TRBD1 might be the D (5 bases). The CDR3 totals 13 residues. Germline values: CDR1 MNHEY, CDR2 SVGAGI. Trimming removed 5 bases at V and 7 bases at J, with 11 bases between. The CDR3: CASSPRELGELFF. The DNA for the CDR3 is TGTGCCAGCAGTCCCAGGGAACTCGGGGAGCTGTTTTTT.

This clone was observed a single time. CDR3 protein: CASSPDSYNEQFF. CDR3 sequence (DNA): TGTGCCAGCAGCCCCGACTCGTACAATGAGCAGTTCTTC. This chain links TRBV11-3 with TRBJ2-1; D is uncertain. V lost 5 bases to trimming and J lost 4 bases, with 9 bases between them. The CDR3 length is 13 residues. CDR1 is SGHNT and CDR2 is YENEEA in the germline V gene.

There are a few counts of this clone. Other DNA sequences from this sample encode an identical CDR3 as well. This sequence joins TRBV7-2 and TRBJ2-2; tentatively, D is TRBD2 (5 bases). Germline-derived CDR1 and CDR2 are SGHTA and FQGNSA. Trimming took 5 bases from V and 8 from J, leaving 9 bases between them. The CDR3 loop spans 12 amino acids. The CDR3 region is CASSPRTGELFF. The CDR3 region has the DNA TGTGCCAGCAGCCCCCGGACTGGGGAGCTGTTTTTT.

V usage is TRBV11-3 and J usage is TRBJ2-1; TRBD2 matches 8 bases. Germline V lookup: CDR1 SGHNT, CDR2 YENEEA. V trimming: 3 bases; J trimming: 9 bases; junction bases outside the gene matches: 16. The CDR3 totals 17 residues. The CDR3 DNA follows: TGTGCCAGCAGCTTGAGGGCGGGCGGGACTAGGGGTCGTGAGCAGTTCTTC. This encodes CASSLRAGGTRGREQFF. Supplemented by reference TRBV11-3 and TRBJ2-1, the full variable domain reads EAGVVQSPRYKIIEKKQPVAFWCNPISGHNTLYWYLQNLGQGPELLIRYENEEAVDDSQLPKDRFSAERLKGVDSTLKIQPAELGDSAVYLCASSLRAGGTRGREQFFGPGTRLTVL.

J is TRBJ2-3 and V is TRBV9, with a tentative D call TRBD2 (5 bases). Trimming pared 1 base from V and 2 bases from J, leaving 11 bases between. The CDR3 is made up of 15 amino acids. Germline CDR1 SGDLS, CDR2 YYNGEE. CDR3 protein: CASSVLDSATDTQYF. CDR3 DNA: TGTGCCAGCAGCGTATTGGACTCCGCCACAGATACGCAGTATTTT.

The genes are TRBV6-5 and TRBJ1-2; D might be TRBD1 (6 bases). The germline V gene encodes CDR1 MNHEY and CDR2 SVGAGI. The ends were cut back, 6 bases at V and 2 bases at J, with 7 bases in the middle. The CDR3 is 12 amino acids. CDR3 DNA sequence: TGTGCCAGCAGGAGGGGGAACTATGGCTACACCTTC. Its protein product is CASRRGNYGYTF.

The V and J genes are TRBV9 and TRBJ1-5; D uncertain. The germline V gene encodes CDR1 SGDLS and CDR2 YYNGEE. The ends were cut back, 0 bases at V and 7 bases at J, with 8 bases in the middle. The CDR3 covers 13 residues. CDR3 sequence (DNA): TGTGCCAGCAGCGTAGGTGGTAGCCAGCCCCAGCATTTT. The encoded protein is CASSVGGSQPQHF.

The chain couples TRBV18 to TRBJ1-1, with D hard to call. The V end lost 0 bases, the J end lost 2 bases, and 13 bases lay between the germline ends. The length of the CDR3 is 16 residues. Germline V gene data show CDR1 as KGHSH and CDR2 as LQKENI. CDR3 nucleotides: TGTGCCAGCTCACCACCGGTCGGGGTCACTAACACTGAAGCTTTCTTT. Protein product: CASSPPVGVTNTEAFF.

The V call is TRBV7-9, the J call TRBJ1-1, with TRBD1 as a possible D gene (5 bases). Germline CDR1 and CDR2: SEHNR and FQNEAQ (reference sequence). The length of the CDR3 is 13 residues. The ends were cut back, 7 bases at V and 11 bases at J, with 20 bases in the middle. The CDR3 sequence is CASTPGRTSGAFF. DNA for the CDR3: TGTGCCAGCACCCCGGGTAGGACAAGCGGGGCTTTCTTT.

In its sample, this clone was seen a few times. The V gene is TRBV6-6, the J gene TRBJ2-1; TRBD2 might be the D (6 bases). This CDR3 is built from 17 residues. Germline V gene sequence: CDR1 MNHNY, CDR2 SVGAGI (reference sequence). The V end lost 5 bases, the J end lost 0 bases, and 17 bases lay between the germline ends. The CDR3 DNA reads as TGTGCCAGCAGTCACCGGGGGAGCGATAGCTCCTACAATGAGCAGTTCTTC. It specifies CASSHRGSDSSYNEQFF.

CDR3 sequence reads: CASSNGGAGNTEAFF. In nucleotides, the CDR3 is TGTGCCAGTAGTAATGGGGGGGCTGGGAACACTGAAGCTTTCTTT. V and J are TRBV19 and TRBJ1-1, with D possibly matching TRBD1 (6 bases). The CDR3 consists of 15 residues. Germline CDR1 is LNHDA and CDR2 is SQIVND (reference sequence). V lost 4 bases and J 1 base, leaving 13 bases between the germline ends.

The gene calls are TRBV7-2 and TRBJ2-4; 12 bases fit TRBD2. Germline V gene data show CDR1 as SGHTA and CDR2 as FQGNSA. The CDR3 loop spans 15 amino acids. V was pared by 5 bases and J by 3 bases, with 2 bases of the junction left unmatched. The CDR3 DNA follows: TGTGCCAGCAGCACGGGACTAGCGGGCAAAAACATTCAGTACTTC. Translated: CASSTGLAGKNIQYF.

V is TRBV6-6 and J is TRBJ1-2; a possible D gene is TRBD1 (6 bases). Per the germline V gene, CDR1 is MNHNY and CDR2 is SVGAGI (reference sequence). The CDR3 sequence is 13 residues long. Trimming stripped 6 bases from V and 8 bases from J, with 16 bases between. In nucleotides, the CDR3 is TGTGCCAGCAGCCAATTACAGGGAAACGGCTACACCTTC. Its translation is CASSQLQGNGYTF.

V is TRBV6-1 and J is TRBJ2-5; D remains unclear. The CDR3 length is 16 residues. The germline V and J ends were trimmed by 4 bases and 2 bases, with 17 bases remaining between them. Germline-derived CDR1 and CDR2 are MNHNS and SASEGT. In DNA, the CDR3 is TGTGCCAGCAGTGTGGCAGGCCACCGCCCACAAGAGACCCAGTACTTC. Its translation is CASSVAGHRPQETQYF.

The rearrangement uses TRBV19 and TRBJ1-5, with 7 positions matching TRBD1. The CDR3 loop spans 19 amino acids. Per germline, CDR1 LNHDA and CDR2 SQIVND (reference sequence). With 3 bases clipped from V and 1 base from J, the junction kept 15 bases outside the gene matches. CDR3 region: CASSIYGRDSKSSNQPQHF. The CDR3 DNA reads TGTGCCAGTAGTATTTACGGGAGGGACAGCAAATCGAGCAATCAGCCCCAGCATTTT. The complete variable domain, with remaining parts taken from reference TRBV19 and TRBJ1-5, reads DGGITQSPKYLFRKEGQNVTLSCEQNLNHDAMYWYRQDPGQGLRLIYYSQIVNDFQKGDIAEGYSVSREKKESFPLTVTSAQKNPTAFYLCASSIYGRDSKSSNQPQHFGDGTRLSIL.

This rearrangement joins TRBV3-1 (or the pseudogene TRBV3-2) to TRBJ2-1; 7 nucleotides match TRBD2. V trimming: 3 bases; J trimming: 4 bases; junction bases outside the gene matches: 3. CDR1 LGHDT and CDR2 YNNKEL come from the germline V gene (reference sequence). This CDR3 is built from 14 residues. The CDR3 region has the DNA TGTGCCAGCAGCCAGCTAGCGGTGTACAATGAGCAGTTCTTC. It encodes CASSQLAVYNEQFF.

J is TRBJ2-7 and V is TRBV19; TRBD1 matches 7 bases. The CDR3 runs to 14 residues. Germline V gene lookup returns CDR1 LNHDA and CDR2 SQIVND (reference sequence). The V segment lost 10 bases and the J segment 0 bases; nucleotides outside the gene matches: 9. The CDR3 loop is CATEDRASSYEQYF. CDR3 sequence (DNA): TGTGCCACCGAAGACAGGGCGAGCTCCTACGAGCAGTACTTC.

This clone was picked up one time. V usage is TRBV28 and J usage is TRBJ1-5; D gene unclear. V lost 5 bases and J 3 bases, leaving 5 bases between the germline ends. This CDR3 spans 12 amino acids. The germline V gene has CDR1 MDHEN and CDR2 SYDVKM. CDR3 bases: TGTGCCAGCAGTCTCCCCAATCAGCCCCAGCATTTT. It codes for CASSLPNQPQHF.

Remarks on this clone: This specimen includes other DNA sequences encoding the same CDR3. The genes are TRBV5-1 and TRBJ2-7; possibly TRBD2 for D (6 bases). The CDR3 loop spans 14 amino acids. V shed 2 bases and J shed 0 bases, with 9 bases lying between them. Germline V gene lookup returns CDR1 SGHRS and CDR2 YFSETQ. The CDR3 bases are TGCGCCAGCAGCTTTAGCGGAAGCTCCTACGAGCAGTACTTC. It encodes CASSFSGSSYEQYF.